The 11 T cell receptor beta chains reported below all come from one sample, sequenced in a study of post-analysis software for immune sequencing data. The library was made from cDNA and included unique molecular identifiers. TCRdb called the PCR reads again in MiXCR, with one record for every CDR3 protein. The sample carries 450,000 or so distinct CDR3 sequences, approximately 45% recorded once. These TCRs' antigens remain unknown. Study-level findings and limits: Controls showed lower frequencies than patients for roughly five TRBV segments, and TRBV5-6, TRBV5-1 and TRBV20-1 were among these.

The sequenced sample consisted of blood. These receptors all come from a girl aged 5 to 17 with multiple sclerosis.

The rearrangement joins TRBV12-3 or TRBV12-4 to TRBJ2-1; no definite D call. The V gene lost 3 bases and the J gene lost 0 bases, with 9 bases spanning the gap. The CDR3 has 15 amino acids. CDR3 protein: CASSFRDGSYNEQFF. CDR3 nucleotide sequence: TGTGCCAGCAGTTTTAGAGATGGCTCCTACAATGAGCAGTTCTTC.

The chain links TRBV15 to TRBJ2-5, with 14 bases that match TRBD2. Losses at the gene ends were 4 bases for V and 11 bases for J; bases not matched to a gene: 15. The germline gives CDR1 LNHNV, CDR2 YYDKDF (reference sequence). This CDR3 contains 17 residues. In nucleotides, the CDR3 is TGTGCCACCAGCAAAGGGACTAGCGGGAGCTTCGTAAACACTCAGTACTTC. This sequence encodes CATSKGTSGSFVNTQYF. The complete variable domain, with remaining parts taken from reference TRBV15 and TRBJ2-5, reads DAMVIQNPRYQVTQFGKPVTLSCSQTLNHNVMYWYQQKSSQAPKLLFHYYDKDFNNEADTPDNFQSRRPNTSFCFLDIRSPGLGDTAMYLCATSKGTSGSFVNTQYFGPGTRLLVL.

This chain connects TRBV20-1 to TRBJ2-7; 7 positions agree with TRBD1. Germline CDR1 is DFQATT and CDR2 is SNEGSKA (reference sequence). V dropped 2 bases and J dropped 4; count of bases not matched to a gene: 11. The CDR3 is 15 residues long. This CDR3 reads CSARRGWDRSYEQYF. DNA for the CDR3: TGCAGTGCTAGAAGGGGATGGGACAGAAGTTACGAGCAGTACTTC.

The chain uses TRBV27 and TRBJ2-7; D gene uncertain. The V end lost 8 bases, the J end lost 0 bases, and 11 bases lay between the germline ends. The CDR3 runs to 13 residues. Germline assignment: CDR1 MNHEY and CDR2 SMNVEV (reference sequence). This CDR3 reads CASGRLSSYEQYF. The CDR3, as DNA: TGTGCCAGCGGGCGTTTGAGCTCCTACGAGCAGTACTTC.

The rearrangement joins TRBV20-1 to TRBJ1-1; no clear D. CDR1 DFQATT and CDR2 SNEGSKA come from the germline V gene (reference sequence). This CDR3 has 14 amino acids. V shed 4 bases and J shed 1 base, with 13 bases lying between them. In DNA, the CDR3 is TGCAGTGCTACCAAGGGTGGAGGGAACACTGAAGCTTTCTTT. Its translation: CSATKGGGNTEAFF.

The rearrangement links TRBV6-4 to TRBJ1-5; D is uncertain. Germline-derived CDR1 and CDR2 are MRHNA and SNTAGT. This CDR3 region has 14 residues. Deletions cut 3 bases from V and 7 bases from J, with 13 bases between. The DNA for the CDR3 is TGTGCCAGCAGTGATTGGATAGGGCTACAGCCCCAGCATTTT. This encodes CASSDWIGLQPQHF.

This chain joins TRBV3-1 and TRBJ2-5; D not certain. Looked up from germline, CDR1 is LGHDT and CDR2 is YNNKEL (reference sequence). CDR3 length equals 13 residues. V was pared by 6 bases and J by 3 bases, with 11 bases between. The CDR3 here is CASSRDQEETQYF. The CDR3 DNA sequence: TGTGCCAGCAGTAGAGACCAGGAAGAGACCCAGTACTTC.

V and J are TRBV7-8 and TRBJ1-1, with 8 bases matching TRBD1. With V trimmed by 2 bases and J by 4 bases, 12 bases remained unmatched. Germline V gene sequence: CDR1 SGHVS, CDR2 FQNEAQ. This CDR3 comprises 17 residues. CDR3 DNA: TGTGCCAGCAGCTTAATGGTGGCAGGGGGCGTCGGCACTGAAGCTTTCTTT. Translating it yields CASSLMVAGGVGTEAFF.

The sample holds a few counts of this clonotype. The gene calls are TRBV4-2 and TRBJ2-1, with TRBD1 identical over 9 bases. CDR3 length equals 16 residues. The germline CDR1 and CDR2 sequences are LGHNA and YNFKEQ. The V segment lost 0 bases and the J segment 7 bases; nucleotides outside the gene matches: 7. The CDR3 nucleotides read TGTGCCAGCAGCCAAGATCAACGGACAGGGGTTAATGAGCAGTTCTTC. It specifies CASSQDQRTGVNEQFF.

The chain is built from TRBV29-1 and TRBJ2-5; 11 bases align to TRBD2. CDR3 size: 15 residues. J was trimmed by 1 base and V by 7 bases; bases with no gene match: 8. Per the germline V gene, CDR1 is SQVTM and CDR2 is ANQGSEA. The CDR3 DNA reads TGCAGCGGCGCCGGGACTAGCGGTTCCCAAGAGACCCAGTACTTC. Protein product: CSGAGTSGSQETQYF.

The chain joins TRBV29-1 to TRBJ1-5; possibly TRBD1 for D (5 bases). Trimming removed 4 bases from V and 4 bases from J, with 11 bases in between. The CDR3 is 13 amino acids. CDR1 is SQVTM, CDR2 ANQGSEA, per germline. The CDR3 DNA follows: TGCAGCGTTGCTCGGGGACGTAATCAGCCCCAGCATTTT. Its protein is CSVARGRNQPQHF.